This is a list of T cell receptor beta chains from one sample in a study of T cell repertoires in cytomegalovirus infection. In TCRdb, the reads were re-called with MiXCR into one record per CDR3 protein. The sample lists fewer than 550,000 distinct CDR3 sequences; about 11% were seen once. Sequencing was carried out using PBMCs. Receptors were obtained from a human donor in good health (CMV status not recorded). Some clones in this sample may be carry-over from other donors' samples. Both conserved end residues are part of each CDR3. A D gene is named only where the DNA matches it firmly. Clone size appears in some rows only: once, few, many, or a class for an expanded clone.

j_call clone_size v_call d_call cdr3_nt cdr3_aa
TRBJ2-3 - TRBV4-2 TRBD1 TGTGCCAGCAGCCAAGTGGTGGGGCAGGGGGCCCCCACAGATACGCAGTATTTT CASSQVVGQGAPTDTQYF
TRBJ2-3 many TRBV5-4 - TGTGCCAGCAGCTTGAAAGAGGGTGGAGATACGCAGTATTTT CASSLKEGGDTQYF
TRBJ2-1 few TRBV24-1 TRBD2 TGTGCCACCAGTGGTGATAGCGGGAACTACAATGAGCAGTTCTTC CATSGDSGNYNEQFF
TRBJ1-6 few TRBV9 - TGTGCCAGCAGCGCCGACCTCCGGCGGACGGGTTCACCCCTCCACTTT CASSADLRRTGSPLHF
TRBJ1-1 many TRBV7-8 - TGTGCCAGCAGCTTAGTGAAGAGATGGACAGCAGAAGCTTTCTTT CASSLVKRWTAEAFF
TRBJ1-2 many TRBV6-2/TRBV6-3 - TGTGCCAGCAGTTACGGGCGTCGGTATGGCTACACCTTC CASSYGRRYGYTF
TRBJ2-3 many TRBV2 - TGTGCCAGCAGGTTACAGGGAGGCACAGATACGCAGTATTTT CASRLQGGTDTQYF
TRBJ2-7 - TRBV28 - TGTGCCAGCAGTTATCAAAACTACGAGCAGTACTTC CASSYQNYEQYF
TRBJ2-5 - TRBV20-1 - TGCAGTGCTAGAGATTTCCTGGGGGAGACCCAGTACTTC CSARDFLGETQYF
TRBJ2-5 - TRBV28 - TGTGCCAGCAGTCCTGAAGAGATGACCCAGTACTTC CASSPEEMTQYF
TRBJ2-1 many TRBV7-9 TRBD2 TGTGCCAGCAGGGATCCTAGCGGGAGCTCCTACAATGAGCAGTTCTTC CASRDPSGSSYNEQFF
TRBJ2-7 - TRBV20-1 - TGCAGTGCTAGAGATCTGCCGAGGAGCGACGAGCAGTACTTC CSARDLPRSDEQYF
TRBJ1-2 - TRBV24-1 TRBD1 TGTGCCACCAGTGGCCCGGGACAGGGCGGCTATGGCTACACCTTC CATSGPGQGGYGYTF
TRBJ1-4 many TRBV5-4 - TGTGCCAGCAGCCTCGATCCGTCGATTAATGAAAAACTGTTTTTT CASSLDPSINEKLFF
TRBJ1-4 many TRBV28 TRBD1 TGTGCCAGCAGCTTGGACAGGGGGAGAGAGCTGTTTTTT CASSLDRGRELFF
TRBJ2-1 - TRBV20-1 - TGCAGTGCTCCCCCCCACGGGGTGCTAGCGTTTGGGAATGAGCAGTTCTTC CSAPPHGVLAFGNEQFF
TRBJ2-2 many TRBV7-3 - TGTGCCAGCAGCCCCGAGATATCCGGGGAGCTGTTTTTT CASSPEISGELFF
TRBJ2-5 many TRBV7-8 TRBD1 TGTGCCAGCAGCACAGGGGGTCAGTCCCCAAAGACCCAGTACTTC CASSTGGQSPKTQYF
TRBJ2-1 many TRBV24-1 TRBD2 TGTGCCACCAGTGAGACGAGAGCGGGGGTGGCCTACAATGAGCAGTTCTTC CATSETRAGVAYNEQFF
TRBJ2-3 many TRBV7-3 - TGTGCCAGCAGCTCCGGGGGGCAGGATACGCAGTATTTT CASSSGGQDTQYF
TRBJ2-1 many TRBV7-2 TRBD2 TGTGCCAGCAGCTTAGTACTAGCGGGGGGCAATGAGCAGTTCTTC CASSLVLAGGNEQFF
TRBJ2-2 few TRBV20-1 - TGCAGTGCCCACCGGGGTGCGGGGAACACCGGGGAGCTGTTTTTT CSAHRGAGNTGELFF
TRBJ1-5 - TRBV20-1 TRBD1 TGCAGTGCCACTCCCGGACAGGGAATGGGACAGCCCCAGCATTTT CSATPGQGMGQPQHF
TRBJ2-2 - TRBV20-1 - TGCAGTGCTAGTCAGGCGGGATTAAGGACCGGGGAGCTGTTTTTT CSASQAGLRTGELFF
TRBJ2-7 few TRBV19 - TGTGCCAGTAGTAGGAAGAATCTGGACTACGAGCAGTACTTC CASSRKNLDYEQYF
TRBJ1-5 many TRBV7-3 - TGTGCCAGCAGCCCCACAGGGAGCAATCAGCCCCAGCATTTT CASSPTGSNQPQHF
TRBJ2-6 many TRBV11-2 - TGTGCCAGCAGCTTAGCCCCAGGGAACTCTGGGGCCAACGTCCTGACTTTC CASSLAPGNSGANVLTF
TRBJ2-2 many TRBV12-3/TRBV12-4 - TGTGCCAGCAGTGGGCTGAGCGGGGAGCTGTTTTTT CASSGLSGELFF
TRBJ1-1 - TRBV29-1 - TGCAGCGTTGAAACTAGACTAGCGGGAGCCGGAGCTTTCTTT CSVETRLAGAGAFF
TRBJ2-3 many TRBV6-5 TRBD2 TGTGCCAGCAGACTAGCGGGAGAATCAGATACGCAGTATTTT CASRLAGESDTQYF
TRBJ1-2 - TRBV18 TRBD1 TGTGCCAGCTCCGAGACAGGGCTCTATGGCTACACCTTC CASSETGLYGYTF